The rows below give T cell receptor beta chains drawn from one sample of a study of identical twins. A single record per CDR3 protein comes from TCRdb applying MiXCR to the 5' RACE reads. The table has about 890,000 distinct CDR3 sequences, 12% seen once. The sample was also linked to a second study, of yellow fever vaccine responses in identical twins.

The sequenced sample was PBMCs. The receptors here all came from a woman under 30 in good health. Both conserved end residues are part of each CDR3. The D gene is left open where the match is weak. Clone size is stated in some rows and not others, as once, few, many or a class when expanded.

size,V,D,length,J,CDR3,DNA
few,TRBV3-1,.,14,TRBJ1-3,CASSPGGRVETIYF,TGTGCCAGCAGCCCCGGTGGTAGGGTAGAGACCATATATTTT
few,TRBV20-1,.,14,TRBJ2-7,CSAIGGHGYYEQYF,TGCAGTGCTATTGGGGGACATGGATACTACGAGCAGTACTTC
many,TRBV28,.,13,TRBJ2-2,CASSFPGTLELFF,TGTGCCAGCAGTTTCCCCGGGACTCTAGAGCTGTTTTTT
many,TRBV3-1,.,14,TRBJ2-4,CASSPIGPQDIQYF,TGTGCCAGCAGCCCTATAGGGCCCCAAGACATTCAGTACTTC
many,TRBV5-1,.,15,TRBJ2-1,CATRSAPGTYNEQFF,TGCGCCACCAGGTCTGCACCGGGGACCTACAATGAGCAGTTCTTC
many,TRBV19,TRBD1,14,TRBJ1-5,CASSIWDRMEPQHF,TGTGCCAGTAGTATATGGGACAGGATGGAGCCCCAGCATTTT
few,TRBV7-9,.,12,TRBJ1-2,CASSSRTGGYTF,TGTGCCAGCAGCAGCCGAACTGGTGGCTACACCTTC
many,TRBV11-2,TRBD1,16,TRBJ2-3,CASSSQGLELGNTQYF,TGTGCCAGCAGCTCACAGGGGCTGGAGCTCGGTAATACGCAGTATTTT
few,TRBV15,TRBD2,16,TRBJ2-5,CATSRSLAGGEKTQYF,TGTGCCACCAGCAGATCGCTAGCGGGGGGCGAAAAGACCCAGTACTTC
.,TRBV3-1,.,17,TRBJ2-3,CASSPGSGGPSTDTQYF,TGTGCCAGCAGCCCGGGGTCCGGGGGGCCGAGCACAGATACGCAGTATTTT
many,TRBV7-3,.,15,TRBJ2-1,CASSLNVDTYNEQFF,TGTGCCAGCAGCTTAAACGTAGACACCTACAATGAGCAGTTCTTC
many,TRBV9,.,10,TRBJ1-2,CASSGYGYTF,TGTGCCAGCAGCGGATATGGCTACACCTTC
once,TRBV7-8,TRBD1,17,TRBJ1-1,CASSTQGAAGVVTEAFF,TGTGCCAGCAGCACGCAGGGGGCGGCAGGCGTGGTCACTGAAGCTTTCTTT
.,TRBV11-3,.,17,TRBJ2-6,CASSPRQQFSGANVLTF,TGTGCCAGCAGCCCAAGACAGCAGTTCTCTGGGGCCAACGTCCTGACTTTC
few,TRBV24-1,.,16,TRBJ2-1,CATSEGGAGPYNEQFF,TGTGCCACCAGTGAAGGCGGGGCTGGGCCTTACAATGAGCAGTTCTTC
.,TRBV28,TRBD2,15,TRBJ2-3,CASSQLAGYGDTQYF,TGTGCCAGCAGCCAACTAGCGGGATACGGAGATACGCAGTATTTT
few,TRBV2,.,12,TRBJ1-2,CASRGGAAGYTF,TGTGCCAGCAGGGGGGGGGCTGCTGGCTACACCTTC
few,TRBV10-3,TRBD2,16,TRBJ2-1,CATRATLTSTPAEQFF,TGTGCCACTCGGGCAACCCTGACTAGCACTCCTGCTGAGCAGTTCTTC
few,TRBV6-1,TRBD1,15,TRBJ1-1,CASSRTGAGGTEAFF,TGTGCCAGCTCCAGGACAGGGGCGGGCGGCACTGAAGCTTTCTTT
many,TRBV12-3/TRBV12-4,.,13,TRBJ2-7,CASSLAQTYEQYF,TGTGCCAGCAGTTTAGCGCAAACCTACGAGCAGTACTTC
.,TRBV6-5,TRBD2,16,TRBJ2-3,CASSYGLADHTDTQYF,TGTGCCAGCAGCTACGGACTAGCGGATCACACAGATACGCAGTATTTT
few,TRBV2,.,14,TRBJ1-2,CASSELFLNYGYTF,TGTGCCAGCAGTGAGCTCTTCCTTAACTATGGCTACACCTTC
few,TRBV12-3/TRBV12-4,TRBD2,16,TRBJ2-7,CASSFASGNVAYEQYF,TGTGCCAGCAGTTTCGCTAGCGGGAACGTAGCCTACGAGCAGTACTTC
many,TRBV12-3/TRBV12-4,TRBD2,15,TRBJ2-1,CATSWSLAGGNEQFF,TGTGCCACCTCCTGGAGTCTAGCGGGGGGCAATGAGCAGTTCTTC
.,TRBV11-2,.,16,TRBJ2-6,CASSSPLVSGANVLTF,TGTGCCAGCAGCTCCCCCCTGGTCTCTGGGGCCAACGTCCTGACTTTC
.,TRBV10-3,.,13,TRBJ2-7,CAISDGPSYEQYF,TGTGCCATCAGTGATGGGCCGAGCTACGAGCAGTACTTC
.,TRBV3-1,.,13,TRBJ1-1,CASRRGHGTEAFF,TGTGCCAGCCGCAGGGGACATGGCACTGAAGCTTTCTTT
few,TRBV13,TRBD1,15,TRBJ1-2,CASSTGTDFNYGYTF,TGTGCCAGCAGCACCGGGACAGACTTCAACTATGGCTACACCTTC
many,TRBV10-2,TRBD1,13,TRBJ1-1,CASSRTGDTEAFF,TGCGCCAGCAGCCGGACAGGAGACACTGAAGCTTTCTTT
few,TRBV27,TRBD1,16,TRBJ1-1,CASSKNRGRTNTEAFF,TGTGCCAGCAGCAAAAACAGGGGTCGGACGAACACTGAAGCTTTCTTT
many,TRBV29-1,.,15,TRBJ2-3,CSVEDPPGGADTQYF,TGCAGCGTTGAAGATCCCCCAGGGGGGGCAGATACGCAGTATTTT
many,TRBV24-1,TRBD2,19,TRBJ2-3,CATSDFGLAGGYSTDTQYF,TGTGCCACCAGTGATTTCGGACTAGCGGGAGGGTACTCCACAGATACGCAGTATTTT
many,TRBV28,TRBD1,15,TRBJ1-5,CASSPGTVSNQPQHF,TGTGCCAGCAGTCCTGGGACAGTGAGCAATCAGCCCCAGCATTTT
many,TRBV7-9,.,15,TRBJ2-2,CASSLLRGNTGELFF,TGTGCCAGCAGCTTACTCCGCGGGAACACCGGGGAGCTGTTTTTT
few,TRBV20-1,TRBD2,14,TRBJ2-7,CSARLAGKSYEQYF,TGCAGTGCCAGACTAGCGGGAAAATCCTACGAGCAGTACTTC
few,TRBV7-6,.,16,TRBJ1-3,CASSFNTQYSGNTIYF,TGTGCCAGCAGCTTCAACACCCAGTACTCTGGAAACACCATATATTTT
few,TRBV28,.,14,TRBJ2-2,CASRVSDEAGELFF,TGTGCCAGCAGGGTGTCCGATGAGGCCGGGGAGCTGTTTTTT
once,TRBV18,.,14,TRBJ2-5,CASTQIQKQETQYF,TGTGCCAGCACCCAAATACAGAAACAAGAGACCCAGTACTTC
few,TRBV12-3/TRBV12-4,TRBD2,15,TRBJ2-3,CASSSGLAATDTQYF,TGTGCCAGCAGTTCCGGACTAGCGGCCACAGATACGCAGTATTTT
few,TRBV24-1,.,15,TRBJ2-5,CATSEAVGKKETQYF,TGTGCCACCAGTGAGGCGGTAGGGAAGAAGGAGACCCAGTACTTC
few,TRBV12-3/TRBV12-4,.,14,TRBJ1-5,CASSHRAQNQPQHF,TGTGCCAGCAGCCACCGGGCCCAAAATCAGCCCCAGCATTTT